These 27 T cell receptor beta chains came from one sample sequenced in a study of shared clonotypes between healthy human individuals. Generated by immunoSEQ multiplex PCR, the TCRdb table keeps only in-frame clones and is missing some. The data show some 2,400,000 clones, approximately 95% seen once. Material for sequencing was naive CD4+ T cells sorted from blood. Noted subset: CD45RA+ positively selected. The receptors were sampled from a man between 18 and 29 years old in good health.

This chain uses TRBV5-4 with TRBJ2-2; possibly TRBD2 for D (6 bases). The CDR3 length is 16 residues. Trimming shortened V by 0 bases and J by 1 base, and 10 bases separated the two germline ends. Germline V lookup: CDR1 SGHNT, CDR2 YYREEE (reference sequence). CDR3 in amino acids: CASSLAGVLNTGELFF. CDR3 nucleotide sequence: TGTGCCAGCAGCTTGGCGGGAGTCCTGAACACCGGGGAGCTGTTTTTT.

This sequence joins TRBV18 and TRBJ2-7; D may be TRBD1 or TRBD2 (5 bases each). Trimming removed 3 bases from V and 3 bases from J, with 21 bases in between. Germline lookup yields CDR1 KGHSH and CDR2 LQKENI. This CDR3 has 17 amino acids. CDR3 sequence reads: CASSPITGPSDYYEQYF. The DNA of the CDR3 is TGTGCCAGCTCACCGATCACAGGCCCCAGCGACTACTACGAGCAGTACTTC.

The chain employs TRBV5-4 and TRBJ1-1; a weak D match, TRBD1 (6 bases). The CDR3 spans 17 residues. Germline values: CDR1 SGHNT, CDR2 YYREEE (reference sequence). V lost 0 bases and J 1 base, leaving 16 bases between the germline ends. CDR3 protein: CASSLASGGNGNTEAFF. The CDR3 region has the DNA TGTGCCAGCAGCTTGGCCAGCGGGGGCAACGGGAACACTGAAGCTTTCTTT.

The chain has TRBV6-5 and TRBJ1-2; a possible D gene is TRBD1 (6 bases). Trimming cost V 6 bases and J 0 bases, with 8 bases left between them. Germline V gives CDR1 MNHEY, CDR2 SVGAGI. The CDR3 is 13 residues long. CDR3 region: CASRQGSNYGYTF. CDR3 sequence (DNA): TGTGCCAGCAGGCAGGGGTCTAACTATGGCTACACCTTC.

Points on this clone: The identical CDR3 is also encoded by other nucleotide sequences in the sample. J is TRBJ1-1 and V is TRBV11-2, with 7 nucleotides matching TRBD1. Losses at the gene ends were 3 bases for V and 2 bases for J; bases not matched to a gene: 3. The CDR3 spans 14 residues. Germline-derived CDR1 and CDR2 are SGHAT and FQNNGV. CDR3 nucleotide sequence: TGTGCCAGCAGCTTGGTAGGGGGCAACACTGAAGCTTTCTTT. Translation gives CASSLVGGNTEAFF.

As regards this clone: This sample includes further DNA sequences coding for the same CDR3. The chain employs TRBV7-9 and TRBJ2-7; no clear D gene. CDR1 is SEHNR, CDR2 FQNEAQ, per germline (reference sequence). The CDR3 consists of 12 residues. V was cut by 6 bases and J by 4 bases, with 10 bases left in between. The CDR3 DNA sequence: TGTGCCAGCAGTCCCTCGGGTTACGAGCAGTACTTC. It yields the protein CASSPSGYEQYF.

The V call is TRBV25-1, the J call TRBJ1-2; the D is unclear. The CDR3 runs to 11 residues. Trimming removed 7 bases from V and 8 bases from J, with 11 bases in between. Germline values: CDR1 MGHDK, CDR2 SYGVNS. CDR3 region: CASTFLKGYTF. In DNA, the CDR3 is TGTGCCAGCACGTTCCTGAAGGGCTACACCTTC.

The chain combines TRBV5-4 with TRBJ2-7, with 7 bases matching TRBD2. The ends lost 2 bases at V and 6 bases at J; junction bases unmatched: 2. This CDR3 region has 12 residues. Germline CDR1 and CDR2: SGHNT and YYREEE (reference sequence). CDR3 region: CASSFREGEQYF. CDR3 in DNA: TGTGCCAGCAGCTTCAGGGAGGGCGAGCAGTACTTC.

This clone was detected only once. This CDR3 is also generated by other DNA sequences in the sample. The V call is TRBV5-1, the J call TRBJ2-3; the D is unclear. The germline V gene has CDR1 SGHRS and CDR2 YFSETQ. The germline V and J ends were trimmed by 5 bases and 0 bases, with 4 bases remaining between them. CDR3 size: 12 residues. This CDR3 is CASSESTDTQYF. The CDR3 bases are TGCGCCAGCAGTGAGAGCACAGATACGCAGTATTTT.

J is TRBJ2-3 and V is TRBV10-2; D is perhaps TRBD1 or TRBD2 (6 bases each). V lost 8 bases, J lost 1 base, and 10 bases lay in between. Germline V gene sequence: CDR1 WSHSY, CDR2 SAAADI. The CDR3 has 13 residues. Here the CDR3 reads CASRGPGTDTQYF. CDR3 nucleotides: TGCGCCAGCCGGGGGCCCGGCACAGATACGCAGTATTTT.

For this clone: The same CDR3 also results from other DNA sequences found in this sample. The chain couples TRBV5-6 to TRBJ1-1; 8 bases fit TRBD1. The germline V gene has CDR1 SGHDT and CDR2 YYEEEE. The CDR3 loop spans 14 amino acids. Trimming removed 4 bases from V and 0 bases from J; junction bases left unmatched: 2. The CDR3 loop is CASSRGQVNTEAFF. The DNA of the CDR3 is TGTGCCAGCAGCCGGGGACAGGTGAACACTGAAGCTTTCTTT.

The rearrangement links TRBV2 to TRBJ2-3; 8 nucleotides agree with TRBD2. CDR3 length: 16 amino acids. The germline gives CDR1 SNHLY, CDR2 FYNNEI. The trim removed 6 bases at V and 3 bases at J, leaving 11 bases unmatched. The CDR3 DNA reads TGTGCCAGCAGGTCAAGGAGCGGGAGAGGGACAGATACGCAGTATTTT. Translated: CASRSRSGRGTDTQYF.

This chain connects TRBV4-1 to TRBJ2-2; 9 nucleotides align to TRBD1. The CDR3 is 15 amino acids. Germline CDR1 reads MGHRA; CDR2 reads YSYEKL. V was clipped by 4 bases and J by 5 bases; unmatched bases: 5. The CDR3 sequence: CASSLTGGGTGELFF. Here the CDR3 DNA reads TGCGCCAGCAGCCTAACAGGGGGCGGGACCGGGGAGCTGTTTTTT.

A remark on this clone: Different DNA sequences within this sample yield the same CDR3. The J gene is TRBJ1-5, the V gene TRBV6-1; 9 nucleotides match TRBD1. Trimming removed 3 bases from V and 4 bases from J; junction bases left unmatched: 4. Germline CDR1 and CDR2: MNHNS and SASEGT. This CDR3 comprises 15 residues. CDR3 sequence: CASSERDRVNQPQHF. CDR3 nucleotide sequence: TGTGCCAGCAGTGAGCGGGACAGGGTGAATCAGCCCCAGCATTTT.

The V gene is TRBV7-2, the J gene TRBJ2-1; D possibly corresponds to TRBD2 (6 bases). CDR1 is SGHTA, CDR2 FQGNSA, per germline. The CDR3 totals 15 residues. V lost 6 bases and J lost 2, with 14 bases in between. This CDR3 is CASRGGTGAYNEQFF. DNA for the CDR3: TGTGCCAGCAGGGGGGGAACGGGCGCCTACAATGAGCAGTTCTTC.

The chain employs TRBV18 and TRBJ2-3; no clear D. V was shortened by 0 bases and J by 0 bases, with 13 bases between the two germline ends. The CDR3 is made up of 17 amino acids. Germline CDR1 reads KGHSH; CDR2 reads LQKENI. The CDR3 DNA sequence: TGTGCCAGCTCACCACCGGGGAATTTAGGTAGCACAGATACGCAGTATTTT. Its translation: CASSPPGNLGSTDTQYF. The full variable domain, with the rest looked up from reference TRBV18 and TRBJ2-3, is NAGVMQNPRHLVRRRGQEARLRCSPMKGHSHVYWYRQLPEEGLKFMVYLQKENIIDESGMPKERFSAEFPKEGPSILRIQQVVRGDSAAYFCASSPPGNLGSTDTQYFGPGTRLTVL.

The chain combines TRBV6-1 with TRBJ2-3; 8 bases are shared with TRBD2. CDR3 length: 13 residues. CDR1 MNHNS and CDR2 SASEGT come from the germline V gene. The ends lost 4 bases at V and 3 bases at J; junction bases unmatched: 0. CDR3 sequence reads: CASSASGTDTQYF. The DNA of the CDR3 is TGTGCCAGCAGTGCTAGCGGGACAGATACGCAGTATTTT.

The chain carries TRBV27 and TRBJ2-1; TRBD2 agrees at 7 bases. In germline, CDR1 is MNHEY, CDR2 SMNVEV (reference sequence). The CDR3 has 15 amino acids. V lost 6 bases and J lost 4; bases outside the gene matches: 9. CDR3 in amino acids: CASSYPGLRYNEQFF. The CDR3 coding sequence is TGTGCCAGCAGCTACCCGGGACTACGATACAATGAGCAGTTCTTC.

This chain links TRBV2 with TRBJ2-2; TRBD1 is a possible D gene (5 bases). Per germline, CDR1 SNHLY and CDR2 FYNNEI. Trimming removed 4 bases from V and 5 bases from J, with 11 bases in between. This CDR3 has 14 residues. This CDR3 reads CASSVQGTTGELFF. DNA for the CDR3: TGTGCCAGCAGTGTTCAGGGAACGACCGGGGAGCTGTTTTTT.

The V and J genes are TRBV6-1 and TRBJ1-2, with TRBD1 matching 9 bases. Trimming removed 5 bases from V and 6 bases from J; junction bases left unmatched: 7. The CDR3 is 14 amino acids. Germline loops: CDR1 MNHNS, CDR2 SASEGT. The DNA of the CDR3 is TGTGCCAGCAGTCAAACCGGGACAGGGAATGGCTACACCTTC. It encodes CASSQTGTGNGYTF.

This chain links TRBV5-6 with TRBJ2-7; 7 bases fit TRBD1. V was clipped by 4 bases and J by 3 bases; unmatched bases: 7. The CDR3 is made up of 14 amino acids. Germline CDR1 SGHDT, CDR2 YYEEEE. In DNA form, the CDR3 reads TGTGCCAGCAGCCCCGGGACAGTGAGCTACGAGCAGTACTTC. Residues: CASSPGTVSYEQYF.

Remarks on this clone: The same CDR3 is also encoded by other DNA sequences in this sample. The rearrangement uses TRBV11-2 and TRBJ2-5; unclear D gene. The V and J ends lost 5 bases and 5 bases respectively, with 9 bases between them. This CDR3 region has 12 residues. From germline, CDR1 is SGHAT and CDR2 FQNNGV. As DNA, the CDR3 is TGTGCCAGCAGCCCCCCCGGGGAGACCCAGTACTTC. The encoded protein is CASSPPGETQYF.

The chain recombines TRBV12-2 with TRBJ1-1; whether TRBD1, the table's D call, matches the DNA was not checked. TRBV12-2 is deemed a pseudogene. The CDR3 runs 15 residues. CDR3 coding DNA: TGTGCAAGTCGCTTAAGACAGGAGGTGAACACTGAAGCTTTCTTT. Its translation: CASRLRQEVNTEAFF.

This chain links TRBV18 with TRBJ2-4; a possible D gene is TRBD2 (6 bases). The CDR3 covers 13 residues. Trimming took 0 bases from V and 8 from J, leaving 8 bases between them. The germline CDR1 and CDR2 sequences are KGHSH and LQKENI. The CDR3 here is CASSPPGGDIQYF. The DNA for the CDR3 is TGTGCCAGCTCACCACCCGGGGGAGACATTCAGTACTTC.

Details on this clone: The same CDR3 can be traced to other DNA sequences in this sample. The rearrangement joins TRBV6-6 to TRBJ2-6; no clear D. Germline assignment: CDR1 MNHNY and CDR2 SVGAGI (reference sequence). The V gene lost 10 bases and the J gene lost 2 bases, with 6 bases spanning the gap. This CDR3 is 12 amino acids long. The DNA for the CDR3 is TGTGCCACCTCACCTGGGGCCAACGTCCTGACTTTC. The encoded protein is CATSPGANVLTF.

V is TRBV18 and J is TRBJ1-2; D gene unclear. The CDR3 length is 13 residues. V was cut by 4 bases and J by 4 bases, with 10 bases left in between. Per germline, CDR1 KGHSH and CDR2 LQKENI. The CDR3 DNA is TGTGCCAGCTCACACCCCCGGGGCTATGGCTACACCTTC. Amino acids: CASSHPRGYGYTF.

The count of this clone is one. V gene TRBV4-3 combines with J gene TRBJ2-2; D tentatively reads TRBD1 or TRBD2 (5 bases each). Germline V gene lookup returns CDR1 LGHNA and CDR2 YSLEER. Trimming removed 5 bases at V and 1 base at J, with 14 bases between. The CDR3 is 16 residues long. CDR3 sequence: CASSSGATLNTGELFF. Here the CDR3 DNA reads TGCGCCAGCAGCTCCGGGGCCACCCTGAACACCGGGGAGCTGTTTTTT.